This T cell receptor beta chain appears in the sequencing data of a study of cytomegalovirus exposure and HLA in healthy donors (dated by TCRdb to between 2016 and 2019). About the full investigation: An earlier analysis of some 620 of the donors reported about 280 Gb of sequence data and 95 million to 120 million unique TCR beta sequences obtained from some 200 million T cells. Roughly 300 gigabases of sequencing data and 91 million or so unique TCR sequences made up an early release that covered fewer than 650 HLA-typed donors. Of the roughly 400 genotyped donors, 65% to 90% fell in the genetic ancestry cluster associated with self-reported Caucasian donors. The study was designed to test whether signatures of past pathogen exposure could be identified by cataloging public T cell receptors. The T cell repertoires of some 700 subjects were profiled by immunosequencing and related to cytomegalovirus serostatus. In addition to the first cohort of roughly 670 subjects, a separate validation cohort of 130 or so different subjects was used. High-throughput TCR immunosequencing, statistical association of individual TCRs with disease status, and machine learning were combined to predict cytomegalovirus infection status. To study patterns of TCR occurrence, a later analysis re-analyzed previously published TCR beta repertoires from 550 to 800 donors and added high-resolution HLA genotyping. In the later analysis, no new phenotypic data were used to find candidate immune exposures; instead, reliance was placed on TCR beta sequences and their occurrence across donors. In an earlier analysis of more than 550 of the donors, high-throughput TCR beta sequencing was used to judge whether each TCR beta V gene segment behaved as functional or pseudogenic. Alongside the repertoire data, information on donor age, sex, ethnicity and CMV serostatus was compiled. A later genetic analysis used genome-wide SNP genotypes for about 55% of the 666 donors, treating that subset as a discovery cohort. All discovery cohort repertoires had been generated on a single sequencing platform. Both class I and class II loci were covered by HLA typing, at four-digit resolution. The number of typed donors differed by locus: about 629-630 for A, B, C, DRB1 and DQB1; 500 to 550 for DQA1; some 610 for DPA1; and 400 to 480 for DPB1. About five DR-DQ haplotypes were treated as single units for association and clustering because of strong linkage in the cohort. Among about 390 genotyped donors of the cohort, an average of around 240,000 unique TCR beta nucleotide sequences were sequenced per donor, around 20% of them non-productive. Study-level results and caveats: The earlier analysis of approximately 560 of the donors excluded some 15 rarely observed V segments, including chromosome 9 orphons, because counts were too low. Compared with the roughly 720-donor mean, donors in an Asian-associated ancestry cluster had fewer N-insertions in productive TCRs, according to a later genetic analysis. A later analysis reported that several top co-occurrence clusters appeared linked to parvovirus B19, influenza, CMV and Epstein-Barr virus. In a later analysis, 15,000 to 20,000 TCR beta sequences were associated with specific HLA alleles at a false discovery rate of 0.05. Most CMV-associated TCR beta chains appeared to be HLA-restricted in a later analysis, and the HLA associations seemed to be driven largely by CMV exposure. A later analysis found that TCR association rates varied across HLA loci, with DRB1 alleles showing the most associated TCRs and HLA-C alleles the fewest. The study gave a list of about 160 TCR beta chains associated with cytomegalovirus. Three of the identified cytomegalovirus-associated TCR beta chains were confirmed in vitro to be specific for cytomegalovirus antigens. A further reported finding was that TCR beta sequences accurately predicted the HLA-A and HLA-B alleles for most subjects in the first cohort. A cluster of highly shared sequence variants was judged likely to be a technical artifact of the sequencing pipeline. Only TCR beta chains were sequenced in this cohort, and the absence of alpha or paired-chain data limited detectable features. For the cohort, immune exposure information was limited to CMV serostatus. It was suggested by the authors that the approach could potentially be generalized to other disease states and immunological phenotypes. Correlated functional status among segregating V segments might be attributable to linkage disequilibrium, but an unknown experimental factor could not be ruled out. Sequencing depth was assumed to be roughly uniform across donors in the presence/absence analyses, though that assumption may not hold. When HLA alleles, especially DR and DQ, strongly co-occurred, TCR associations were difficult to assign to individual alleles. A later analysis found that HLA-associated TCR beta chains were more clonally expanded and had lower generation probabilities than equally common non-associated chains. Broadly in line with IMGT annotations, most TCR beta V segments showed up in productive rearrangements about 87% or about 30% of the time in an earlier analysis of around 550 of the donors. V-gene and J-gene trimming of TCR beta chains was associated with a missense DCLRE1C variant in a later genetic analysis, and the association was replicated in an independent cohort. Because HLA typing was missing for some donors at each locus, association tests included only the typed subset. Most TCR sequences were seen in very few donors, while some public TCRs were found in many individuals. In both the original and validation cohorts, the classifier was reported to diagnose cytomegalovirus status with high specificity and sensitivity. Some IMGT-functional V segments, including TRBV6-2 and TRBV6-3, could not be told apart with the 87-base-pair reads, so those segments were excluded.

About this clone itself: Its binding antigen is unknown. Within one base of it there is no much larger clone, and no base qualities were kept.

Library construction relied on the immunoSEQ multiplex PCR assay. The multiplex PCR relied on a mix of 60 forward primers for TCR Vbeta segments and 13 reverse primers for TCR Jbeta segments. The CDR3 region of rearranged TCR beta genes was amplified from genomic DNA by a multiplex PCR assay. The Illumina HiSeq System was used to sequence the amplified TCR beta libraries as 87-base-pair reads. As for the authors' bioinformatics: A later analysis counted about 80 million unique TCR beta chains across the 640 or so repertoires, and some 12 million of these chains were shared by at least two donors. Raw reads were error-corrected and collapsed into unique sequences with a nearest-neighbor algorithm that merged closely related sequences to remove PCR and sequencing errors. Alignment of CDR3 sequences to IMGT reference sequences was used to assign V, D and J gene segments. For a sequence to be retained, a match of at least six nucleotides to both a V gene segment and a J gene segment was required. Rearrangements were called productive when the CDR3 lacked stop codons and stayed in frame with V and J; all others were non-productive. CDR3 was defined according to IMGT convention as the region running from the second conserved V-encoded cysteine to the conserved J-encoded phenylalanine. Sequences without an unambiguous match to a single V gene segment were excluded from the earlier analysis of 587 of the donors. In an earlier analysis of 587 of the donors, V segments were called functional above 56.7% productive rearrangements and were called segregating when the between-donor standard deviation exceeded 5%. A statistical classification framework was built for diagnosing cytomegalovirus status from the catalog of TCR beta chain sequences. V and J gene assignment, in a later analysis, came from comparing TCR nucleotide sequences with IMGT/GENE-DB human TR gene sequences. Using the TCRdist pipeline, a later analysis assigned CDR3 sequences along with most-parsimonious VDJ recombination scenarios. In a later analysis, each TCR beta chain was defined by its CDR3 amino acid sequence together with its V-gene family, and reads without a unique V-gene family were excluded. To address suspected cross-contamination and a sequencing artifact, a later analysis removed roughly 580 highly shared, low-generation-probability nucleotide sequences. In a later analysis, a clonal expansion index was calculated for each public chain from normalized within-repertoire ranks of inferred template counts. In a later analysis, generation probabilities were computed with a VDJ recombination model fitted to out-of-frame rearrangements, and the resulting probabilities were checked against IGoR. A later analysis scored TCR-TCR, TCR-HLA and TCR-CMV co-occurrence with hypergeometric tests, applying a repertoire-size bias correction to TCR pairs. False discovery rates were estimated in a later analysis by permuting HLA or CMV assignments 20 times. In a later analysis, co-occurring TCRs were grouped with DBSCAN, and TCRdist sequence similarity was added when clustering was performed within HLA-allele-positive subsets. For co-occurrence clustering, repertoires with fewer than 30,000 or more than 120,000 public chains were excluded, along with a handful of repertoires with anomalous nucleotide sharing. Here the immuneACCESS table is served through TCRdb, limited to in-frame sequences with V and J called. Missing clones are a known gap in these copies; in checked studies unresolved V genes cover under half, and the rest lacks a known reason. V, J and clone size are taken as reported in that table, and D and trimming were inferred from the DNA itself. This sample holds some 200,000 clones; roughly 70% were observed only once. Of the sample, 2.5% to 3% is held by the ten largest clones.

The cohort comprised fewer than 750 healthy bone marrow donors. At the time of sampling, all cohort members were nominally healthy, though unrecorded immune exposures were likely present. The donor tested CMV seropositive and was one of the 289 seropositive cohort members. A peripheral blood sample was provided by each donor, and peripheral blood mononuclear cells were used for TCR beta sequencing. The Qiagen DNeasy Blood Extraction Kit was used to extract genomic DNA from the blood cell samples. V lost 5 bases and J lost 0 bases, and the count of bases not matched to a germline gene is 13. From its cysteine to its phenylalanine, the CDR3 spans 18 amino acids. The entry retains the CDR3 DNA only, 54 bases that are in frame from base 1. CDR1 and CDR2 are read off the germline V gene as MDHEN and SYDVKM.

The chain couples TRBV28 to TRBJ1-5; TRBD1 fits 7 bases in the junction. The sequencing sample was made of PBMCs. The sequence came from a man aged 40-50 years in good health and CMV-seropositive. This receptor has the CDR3 CASSETGTVFYSNQPQHF. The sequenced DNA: TGTGCCAGCAGTGAGACCGGGACAGTATTCTATAGCAATCAGCCCCAGCATTTT.